The next 12 T cell receptor beta chains were all read from a single sample in a study of shared clonotypes between healthy human individuals. The protocol was immunoSEQ multiplex PCR, while the TCRdb copy is restricted to in-frame clones and leaves out a portion. This repertoire shows some 2,000,000 clones, about 95% found once; its top ten account for more than 0.95%. CD45RO-negative, CCR7-positively selected cells formed the naive CD8 fraction, excluding terminally differentiated effector memory CD45RA+ cells. Sequencing was carried out using naive CD8+ T cells sorted from blood. The receptors originated from a young man in good health.

The V and J genes are TRBV13 and TRBJ1-1, with 10 bases matching TRBD1. The CDR3 covers 15 residues. V gave up 5 bases and J gave up 7 bases; unmatched junction bases: 10. CDR1 and CDR2 from the germline V gene are PRHDT and FYEKMQ (reference sequence). The CDR3 loop reads CASSKAGQGYVEAFF. DNA of the CDR3: TGTGCCAGCAGCAAAGCGGGACAGGGGTATGTTGAAGCTTTCTTT.

The J gene is TRBJ2-5, the V gene TRBV7-9; no firm D call. V dropped 3 bases and J dropped 5 bases, with 13 bases sitting between them. The CDR3 is 14 amino acids. Germline-derived CDR1 and CDR2 are SEHNR and FQNEAQ (reference sequence). The CDR3: CASSFGVSSETQYF. In nucleotides, the CDR3 is TGTGCCAGCAGCTTTGGGGTATCGTCGGAGACCCAGTACTTC.

The genes are TRBV19 and TRBJ1-6; D is possibly TRBD1 (5 bases). The V gene's germline CDR1 is LNHDA and CDR2 SQIVND (reference sequence). V was trimmed by 2 bases and J by 0 bases, leaving 8 bases between them. This CDR3 contains 16 residues. This CDR3 reads CASSILRDSYNSPLHF. DNA of the CDR3: TGTGCCAGTAGTATACTCAGGGACTCCTATAATTCACCCCTCCACTTT. Based on the CDR3 plus reference TRBV19 and TRBJ1-6, the full variable domain is DGGITQSPKYLFRKEGQNVTLSCEQNLNHDAMYWYRQDPGQGLRLIYYSQIVNDFQKGDIAEGYSVSREKKESFPLTVTSAQKNPTAFYLCASSILRDSYNSPLHFGNGTRLTVT.

This clone occurred a few times. The V call is TRBV2, the J call TRBJ1-5; D gene uncertain. The CDR3 extends over 14 amino acids. Trimming stripped 4 bases from V and 4 bases from J, with 11 bases between. Germline V gene data show CDR1 as SNHLY and CDR2 as FYNNEI. CDR3 nucleotides: TGTGCCAGCAGTGTAGCGACGGAGAATCAGCCCCAGCATTTT. It codes for CASSVATENQPQHF.

The rearrangement links TRBV10-3 to TRBJ2-7, with D tentatively TRBD2 (5 bases). V lost 6 bases, J lost 4 bases, and 19 bases lay in between. Germline V lookup: CDR1 ENHRY, CDR2 SYGVKD. The CDR3 sequence is 15 residues long. The CDR3 coding sequence is TGTGCCATCAGACCCGAGATCGGGGTTGGGTACGAGCAGTACTTC. This translates into CAIRPEIGVGYEQYF.

The rearrangement uses TRBV7-9 and TRBJ2-7; D possibly uses TRBD1 or TRBD2 (5 bases each). The CDR3 consists of 15 residues. Trimming took 1 base from V and 4 from J, leaving 14 bases between them. The V gene's germline CDR1 is SEHNR and CDR2 FQNEAQ (reference sequence). CDR3 loop: CASSLVGVGVYEQYF. CDR3 DNA: TGTGCCAGCAGCTTAGTAGGGGTCGGGGTTTACGAGCAGTACTTC.

The chain has TRBV9 and TRBJ2-7, with TRBD2 matching 12 bases. This CDR3 contains 17 residues. After removal of 0 bases from V and 1 base from J, the junction contained 5 bases not matched to a gene. CDR1 and CDR2 from the germline V gene are SGDLS and YYNGEE. CDR3 nucleotide sequence: TGTGCCAGCAGCGTAGGCTCTAGCGGGAGGGGTTCCTACGAGCAGTACTTC. Translation: CASSVGSSGRGSYEQYF.

The chain is built from TRBV27 and TRBJ2-7, with a weak D call TRBD2 (6 bases). This CDR3 region has 13 residues. Germline CDR1 MNHEY, CDR2 SMNVEV (reference sequence). The ends were cut back, 3 bases at V and 6 bases at J, with 12 bases in the middle. DNA for the CDR3: TGTGCCAGCAGTTTCCATCTAGCGAGCGAGCAGTACTTC. Protein sequence: CASSFHLASEQYF.

The chain joins TRBV1 to TRBJ1-1; TRBD1 is the table's D call and was not checked against the DNA. TRBV1 is assigned pseudogene status. CDR3 length: 12 residues. The CDR3: CTSSRQGERAFF. The CDR3 DNA follows: TGCACCAGCAGCCGGCAGGGGGAGAGAGCTTTCTTT.

This rearrangement joins TRBV18 to TRBJ2-7; D gene unclear. V gave up 0 bases and J gave up 2 bases, with 5 bases separating them. In germline, CDR1 is KGHSH, CDR2 LQKENI. There are 13 residues in the CDR3. CDR3 protein: CASSPPQAYEQYF. CDR3 coding DNA: TGTGCCAGCTCACCACCCCAGGCCTACGAGCAGTACTTC. Using reference TRBV18 and TRBJ2-7 for the parts outside the CDR3, the full variable domain is NAGVMQNPRHLVRRRGQEARLRCSPMKGHSHVYWYRQLPEEGLKFMVYLQKENIIDESGMPKERFSAEFPKEGPSILRIQQVVRGDSAAYFCASSPPQAYEQYFGPGTRLTVT.

This chain links TRBV25-1 with TRBJ1-2; D perhaps matches TRBD1 (5 bases). Germline loops: CDR1 MGHDK, CDR2 SYGVNS. Trimming removed 0 bases from V and 6 bases from J, with 8 bases in between. This CDR3 is built from 13 residues. This CDR3 is CASSEYARDGYTF. Written as DNA, the CDR3 is TGTGCCAGCAGTGAATATGCCAGGGATGGCTACACCTTC.

The CDR3 DNA follows: TGTGCCAGCAGCCCAGGGACAGTGGGGACCCAGTACTTC. It is translated as CASSPGTVGTQYF. The chain links TRBV13 to TRBJ2-5; 7 bases map to TRBD1. Losses at the gene ends were 5 bases for V and 7 bases for J; bases not matched to a gene: 7. CDR1 is PRHDT, CDR2 FYEKMQ, per germline (reference sequence). The CDR3 length is 13 residues.